One and the same sample provided the 32 T cell receptor beta chains below, sequenced in a study of blood T cell repertoires in COVID-19. Sequencing was performed with immunoSEQ multiplex PCR; in TCRdb, only in-frame clones are kept and a portion is missing. The sample has about 130,000 clones; more than 75% are singletons. The sequencing input was peripheral blood. The origin of the receptors is a man between 50 and 59 years old with active COVID-19.

This sequence joins TRBV4-3 and TRBJ2-4, with D maybe TRBD2 (5 bases). Trimming took 2 bases from V and 13 from J, leaving 15 bases between them. This CDR3 has 13 amino acids. Looked up from germline, CDR1 is LGHNA and CDR2 is YSLEER. CDR3 protein: CASSQTNRGTQYF. For the CDR3, the DNA is TGCGCCAGCAGCCAAACCAACCGGGGTACCCAGTACTTC.

This clone has more than one count but fewer than ten. The rearrangement joins TRBV6-5 to TRBJ1-6; possible D gene TRBD1, 6 bases. The germline V and J ends were trimmed by 6 bases and 7 bases, with 13 bases remaining between them. The germline gives CDR1 MNHEY, CDR2 SVGAGI. This CDR3 has 14 residues. The CDR3 reads CASSSGVRNSPLHF. The DNA for the CDR3 is TGTGCCAGCAGCTCAGGGGTTAGGAATTCACCCCTCCACTTT.

This chain uses TRBV3-1 (or the pseudogene TRBV3-2) with TRBJ1-1, with D hard to call. The CDR3 sequence is 13 residues long. Germline V gene sequence: CDR1 LGHDT, CDR2 YNNKEL (reference sequence). V lost 3 bases and J 5 bases, leaving 10 bases between the germline ends. The CDR3 protein is CASSQATFTEAFF. The CDR3 nucleotides read TGTGCCAGCAGCCAGGCGACATTTACTGAAGCTTTCTTT.

This chain links TRBV6-6 with TRBJ2-1; D gene unclear. Per the germline V gene, CDR1 is MNHNY and CDR2 is SVGAGI (reference sequence). V shed 5 bases and J shed 5 bases, with 13 bases lying between them. CDR3 length: 14 residues. The CDR3 DNA sequence: TGTGCCAGCAGTCAGCTAATGAGCCACAATGAGCAGTTCTTC. It translates to CASSQLMSHNEQFF.

The chain has TRBV2 and TRBJ2-1; 14 nucleotides match TRBD2. Trimming cost V 5 bases and J 0 bases; bases outside gene matches: 9. Looked up from germline, CDR1 is SNHLY and CDR2 is FYNNEI. The CDR3 spans 19 residues. The CDR3 sequence: CASSTPGLAGASSYNEQFF. The DNA of the CDR3 is TGTGCCAGCAGTACTCCGGGACTAGCGGGGGCCAGCTCCTACAATGAGCAGTTCTTC. The variable domain in full, with the rest retrieved from reference TRBV2 and TRBJ2-1, is EPEVTQTPSHQVTQMGQEVILRCVPISNHLYFYWYRQILGQKVEFLVSFYNNEISEKSEIFDDQFSVERPDGSNFTLKIRSTKLEDSAMYFCASSTPGLAGASSYNEQFFGPGTRLTVL.

The V call is TRBV14, the J call TRBJ1-2; 8 bases are shared with TRBD1. The germline gives CDR1 SGHDN, CDR2 FVKESK. V lost 2 bases, J lost 0 bases, and 5 bases stayed unmatched. This CDR3 has 16 residues. The CDR3, as DNA: TGTGCCAGCAGCCAATACCCACAGGGGGCTAACTATGGCTACACCTTC. Protein product: CASSQYPQGANYGYTF.

The chain combines TRBV4-1 with TRBJ1-1; D is possibly TRBD1 (6 bases). The CDR3 sequence is 16 residues long. The germline V and J ends were trimmed by 0 bases and 10 bases, with 21 bases remaining between them. Germline-derived CDR1 and CDR2 are MGHRA and YSYEKL. DNA for the CDR3: TGCGCCAGCAGCCAAGACCAGATACAGGGCTTTAGGGGAGCTTTCTTT. Protein sequence: CASSQDQIQGFRGAFF.

This chain uses TRBV5-1 with TRBJ2-3; TRBD1 aligns across 7 bases. This CDR3 has 15 amino acids. The V gene's germline CDR1 is SGHRS and CDR2 YFSETQ. The J segment lost 3 bases and the V segment lost 1 base, leaving 5 bases of the junction unmatched. CDR3 residues: CASSLNRGRTDTQYF. The CDR3 bases are TGCGCCAGCAGCTTGAACAGGGGAAGGACAGATACGCAGTATTTT.

The V gene is TRBV14, the J gene TRBJ2-3, with 8 bases that match TRBD2. CDR3 size: 15 residues. Germline V lookup: CDR1 SGHDN, CDR2 FVKESK. V shed 0 bases and J 3 bases; nucleotides not matched to a gene: 2. CDR3 amino acids: CASSQDSGVTDTQYF. In DNA form, the CDR3 reads TGTGCCAGCAGCCAAGATAGCGGGGTTACAGATACGCAGTATTTT.

This chain connects TRBV4-1 to TRBJ2-5; 13 nucleotides agree with TRBD2. The germline V gene has CDR1 MGHRA and CDR2 YSYEKL. V shed 4 bases and J 4 bases; nucleotides not matched to a gene: 9. The CDR3 has 17 amino acids. This CDR3 is CASSLTSGGMSAETQYF. CDR3 sequence (DNA): TGCGCCAGCAGCCTGACTAGCGGGGGGATGTCGGCAGAGACCCAGTACTTC.

This chain uses TRBV18 with TRBJ2-1, with TRBD2 matching over 7 bases. The CDR3 runs to 18 residues. Germline assignment: CDR1 KGHSH and CDR2 LQKENI. Germline trimming cut 6 bases from V and 1 base from J; bases unmatched to any gene: 15. This CDR3 is CASSGGTESKRSYNEQFF. The CDR3, as DNA: TGTGCCAGCTCCGGGGGGACGGAGTCGAAGCGATCCTACAATGAGCAGTTCTTC.

The table lists this clone with a count of one. V gene TRBV2 combines with J gene TRBJ1-5; TRBD1 might be the D (5 bases). CDR1 is SNHLY and CDR2 is FYNNEI in the germline V gene. V lost 8 bases and J lost 7, with 21 bases in between. This CDR3 comprises 15 residues. The CDR3 nucleotides read TGTGCCAGCCGAGGACCGGGCCAGGGAAAACAGCCCCAGCATTTT. Protein sequence: CASRGPGQGKQPQHF.

The chain carries TRBV5-1 and TRBJ2-3; D is unclear. CDR1 is SGHRS and CDR2 is YFSETQ in the germline V gene. The CDR3 is 13 residues long. V gave up 3 bases and J gave up 5 bases, with 10 bases separating them. The CDR3 nucleotides are TGCGCCAGCAGCTCCGCCGGTAGAGATACGCAGTATTTT. Amino acids: CASSSAGRDTQYF.

The chain is built from TRBV7-2 and TRBJ1-5; D is perhaps TRBD1 (5 bases). There are 17 residues in the CDR3. Germline V gene data show CDR1 as SGHTA and CDR2 as FQGNSA. Trimming cost V 5 bases and J 0 bases, with 17 bases left between them. CDR3 residues: CASSGGSGLYSNQPQHF. Written as DNA, the CDR3 is TGTGCCAGCAGCGGGGGGTCAGGATTATATAGCAATCAGCCCCAGCATTTT.

The chain uses TRBV19 and TRBJ2-7; the match to TRBD1 covers 7 bases. The CDR3 loop spans 15 amino acids. Germline trimming cut 4 bases from V and 2 bases from J; bases unmatched to any gene: 8. Germline CDR1 is LNHDA and CDR2 is SQIVND (reference sequence). The CDR3 DNA reads as TGTGCCAGTAGTACCTACAGGGGAAGGACCTACGAGCAGTACTTC. It is translated as CASSTYRGRTYEQYF.

CDR3 nucleotides: TGTGCCAGCAGCGGGGGGCCGCCGAGATACAATGAGCAGTTCTTC. Protein product: CASSGGPPRYNEQFF. The genes are TRBV6-5 and TRBJ2-1; weak D call: TRBD2 (7 bases). This CDR3 has 15 residues. V lost 6 bases and J lost 4, with 16 bases in between. In germline, CDR1 is MNHEY, CDR2 SVGAGI.

The chain employs TRBV21-1 and TRBJ2-4; no DNA check was done on the table's D call, TRBD2. TRBV21-1 is deemed a pseudogene. The CDR3 contains 16 residues. CDR3 sequence reads: CASSRERGLAKNIQYF. In nucleotides, the CDR3 is TGTGCCAGCAGCAGGGAGCGGGGGCTAGCCAAAAACATTCAGTACTTC.

This clone showed up just a few times. J is TRBJ2-1 and V is TRBV7-9, with a weak D call TRBD2 (6 bases). This CDR3 spans 15 amino acids. V was cut by 4 bases and J by 4 bases, with 14 bases left in between. From germline, CDR1 is SEHNR and CDR2 FQNEAQ (reference sequence). CDR3 amino acids: CASSSRRGDYNEQFF. CDR3 in DNA: TGTGCCAGCAGCTCTCGGCGGGGCGATTACAATGAGCAGTTCTTC.

V usage is TRBV28 and J usage is TRBJ1-2, with D possibly matching TRBD1 (5 bases). Germline V gives CDR1 MDHEN, CDR2 SYDVKM. The CDR3 contains 16 residues. Trimming left V 6 bases short and J 1 base short, with 18 bases between. CDR3 nucleotide sequence: TGTGCCAGCAGATCAGGGCGGCTCGGAGTTAACTATGGCTACACCTTC. Encoded protein: CASRSGRLGVNYGYTF.

This clone was seen a single time. The V gene is TRBV5-1, the J gene TRBJ1-6; 7 bases match TRBD1. The CDR3 loop spans 14 amino acids. J gave up 7 bases and V 3 bases, and 4 bases lay outside the gene matches. CDR1 SGHRS and CDR2 YFSETQ come from the germline V gene. The CDR3 reads CASSYGTENSPLHF. The CDR3 DNA reads TGCGCCAGCAGCTACGGGACAGAGAATTCACCCCTCCACTTT.

The chain has TRBV1 and TRBJ2-3; the D segment call TRBD1 is taken from the table without a DNA check. TRBV1 is reported as a pseudogene. The CDR3 spans 15 residues. CDR3 DNA sequence: TGCACCCGACCCACAGGGCTAGAAGGCACAGATACGCAGTATTTT. It specifies CTRPTGLEGTDTQYF.

The chain links TRBV21-1 to TRBJ1-6; the DNA was not compared with TRBD1, the D call given in the table. TRBV21-1 is termed a pseudogene. The CDR3 runs 14 residues. CDR3 amino acids: CASKGDSYNSPLHF. DNA of the CDR3: TGTGCCAGCAAAGGGGACAGCTATAATTCACCCCTCCACTTT.

The genes are TRBV18 and TRBJ2-5; no definite D call. Germline V gives CDR1 KGHSH, CDR2 LQKENI. This CDR3 has 14 residues. V lost 6 bases and J lost 1, with 12 bases in between. The CDR3 region is CASSSMAGQETQYF. The CDR3 coding sequence is TGTGCCAGCTCGTCGATGGCAGGCCAAGAGACCCAGTACTTC.

V is TRBV7-9 and J is TRBJ2-1, with 8 nucleotides matching TRBD2. Germline V lookup: CDR1 SEHNR, CDR2 FQNEAQ (reference sequence). Trimming removed 3 bases from V and 7 bases from J; junction bases left unmatched: 14. The CDR3 runs to 17 residues. The CDR3 DNA sequence: TGTGCCAGCAGCTTCGCCCTGGGGGGCGGGGGGACGAATGAGCAGTTCTTC. Translating it yields CASSFALGGGGTNEQFF.

The J gene is TRBJ2-7, the V gene TRBV15, with 8 nucleotides matching TRBD1. This CDR3 is built from 15 residues. Germline lookup yields CDR1 LNHNV and CDR2 YYDKDF (reference sequence). The junction had 7 bases not matched to a gene; V was cut back by 1 base and J by 5 bases. The CDR3, as DNA: TGTGCCACCAGCAGAGGGCAGCAGGGGGCAAACGAGCAGTACTTC. Protein sequence: CATSRGQQGANEQYF.

This clone was seen just once. The CDR3 loop reads CASSFQTGFWETQYF. In nucleotides, the CDR3 is TGTGCCAGCAGTTTCCAAACGGGGTTTTGGGAGACCCAGTACTTC. The chain combines TRBV7-9 with TRBJ2-5; the D gene is possibly TRBD2 (5 bases). Trimming stripped 6 bases from V and 5 bases from J, with 19 bases between. The length of the CDR3 is 15 residues. From germline, CDR1 is SEHNR and CDR2 FQNEAQ (reference sequence).

This clone was observed a single time. This chain uses TRBV4-3 with TRBJ2-3, with 8 bases matching TRBD2. Germline values: CDR1 LGHNA, CDR2 YSLEER. The CDR3 runs 16 residues. V was clipped by 3 bases and J by 6 bases; unmatched bases: 11. The DNA for the CDR3 is TGCGCCAGCAGCCAGAGTATAGCGGGGCGGGGGGATACGCAGTATTTT. It codes for CASSQSIAGRGDTQYF.

The chain recombines TRBV5-4 with TRBJ2-7, with TRBD2 identical over 11 bases. Germline CDR1 SGHNT, CDR2 YYREEE (reference sequence). CDR3 size: 15 residues. The V gene end was trimmed by 2 bases and the J gene end by 5 bases; junction bases not matched to a gene: 6. This CDR3 reads CASSFRSGGGHEQYF. CDR3 in DNA: TGTGCCAGCAGCTTCCGTAGCGGGGGGGGGCACGAGCAGTACTTC. Together with reference TRBV5-4 and TRBJ2-7, the CDR3 gives the full variable domain: ETGVTQSPTHLIKTRGQQVTLRCSSQSGHNTVSWYQQALGQGPQFIFQYYREEENGRGNFPPRFSGLQFPNYSSELNVNALELDDSALYLCASSFRSGGGHEQYFGPGTRLTVT.

V is TRBV9 and J is TRBJ2-5, with 7 bases lining up with TRBD2. Per the germline V gene, CDR1 is SGDLS and CDR2 is YYNGEE. The CDR3 is made up of 15 amino acids. Trimming cost V 0 bases and J 5 bases; bases outside gene matches: 7. CDR3 loop: CASSVEAGSWETQYF. CDR3 nucleotides: TGTGCCAGCAGCGTAGAAGCGGGGAGCTGGGAGACCCAGTACTTC.

The rearrangement links TRBV12-2 to TRBJ1-2; TRBD1 reflects the table's D call only, with no check against the DNA. TRBV12-2 is a pseudogene locus. The CDR3 sequence is 17 residues long. DNA for the CDR3: TGTGCAAGTCGCCCGATCGATCGCAGGGGGCGCAGGTATGGCTACACCTTC. This encodes CASRPIDRRGRRYGYTF.

This chain uses TRBV11-2 with TRBJ2-7; weak D call: TRBD2 (6 bases). The CDR3 spans 13 residues. Trimming stripped 8 bases from V and 4 bases from J, with 15 bases between. Germline assignment: CDR1 SGHAT and CDR2 FQNNGV. The CDR3 sequence is CASAGRRGYEQYF. The CDR3 bases are TGTGCCAGCGCTGGGAGGCGGGGATACGAGCAGTACTTC.

This clone was counted between two and nine times. The chain combines TRBV19 with TRBJ2-1; the D gene is possibly TRBD1 (6 bases). V lost 5 bases to trimming and J lost 8 bases, with 10 bases between them. Germline-derived CDR1 and CDR2 are LNHDA and SQIVND (reference sequence). The length of the CDR3 is 12 residues. The CDR3 spells CASSGQSDEQFF. The CDR3 nucleotides are TGTGCCAGTAGTGGACAGTCGGATGAGCAGTTCTTC. The full variable domain, in which reference TRBV19 and TRBJ2-1 provide the parts outside the CDR3, is DGGITQSPKYLFRKEGQNVTLSCEQNLNHDAMYWYRQDPGQGLRLIYYSQIVNDFQKGDIAEGYSVSREKKESFPLTVTSAQKNPTAFYLCASSGQSDEQFFGPGTRLTVL.